This T cell receptor beta chain stems from a study of OX40 agonist ivuxolimab in advanced cancers. Study information: Hepatocellular carcinoma, melanoma, renal cell or head and neck cancer occurred in dose-escalation patients.

Details on this clone: Its antigen is as yet unknown.

CDR3 size: 14 residues. The V and J ends lost 4 bases and 6 bases, in that order; junction bases with no gene match: 4. The germline V gene has CDR1 MDHEN and CDR2 SYDVKM. Regarding the study as a whole: Low levels of normalized T-cell clonal expansion also appeared in some nonresponders. In general, CD8+ T cells held more expanded clones than CD4+ did, on average.

Libraries were prepared by immunoSEQ multiplex PCR; TCRdb keeps only in-frame clonotypes and omits some of them. The sample shows about 86,000 clones, roughly nine tenths of them seen only once. The TCR was taken from an adult with an advanced solid tumor such as melanoma, head and neck, liver or kidney cancer. Sequenced material: CD4+ or CD8+ T cells sorted from blood, taken in a trial of the OX40 agonist ivuxolimab. The chain is built from TRBV28 and TRBJ1-5, with TRBD1 matching over 9 bases. The CDR3 loop is CASSSGGQGQPQHF. CDR3 in DNA: TGTGCCAGCAGTTCCGGGGGACAGGGTCAGCCCCAGCATTTT.